Listed below are T cell receptor beta chains from one sample, sequenced in a study of shared clonotypes between healthy human individuals. The protocol was immunoSEQ multiplex PCR, while the TCRdb copy is restricted to in-frame clones and leaves out a portion. The profile shows almost 700,000 clones, roughly 94% of them singletons. The sequenced sample consisted of naive CD8+ T cells sorted from blood. These receptors were taken from a man aged 25 to 40 in good health. The CDR3 runs from the conserved cysteine through the conserved F or W. A D gene is named only where the DNA matches it firmly. Clone size is shown for a subset of rows, as once, few, many or a class of expanded clone.

V	D	J	size	DNA	CDR3
TRBV7-2	.	TRBJ1-5	few	TGTGCCAGCAGCTTAGTTAAGGACAGCGGACAGCCCCAGCATTTT	CASSLVKDSGQPQHF
TRBV7-8	TRBD1	TRBJ2-2	.	TGTGCCAGCAGGGCAGACAGGGGTACGGTGTTCACCGGGGAGCTGTTTTTT	CASRADRGTVFTGELFF
TRBV11-2	.	TRBJ2-3	.	TGTGCCAGCAGCTTAGTAGATACGCAGTATTTT	CASSLVDTQYF
TRBV5-8	TRBD2	TRBJ2-3	.	TGTGCCAGCAGCTTTGGTATGGGTAGCGGGAGAGGAGAAGATACGCAGTATTTT	CASSFGMGSGRGEDTQYF
TRBV7-9	.	TRBJ2-4	.	TGTGCCAGCAGCTTAATCGGAAACATTCAGTACTTC	CASSLIGNIQYF
TRBV29-1	.	TRBJ2-3	.	TGCAGCGTCGTTCTGGCGGACGCCGATACGCAGTATTTT	CSVVLADADTQYF
TRBV5-5	.	TRBJ1-4	once	TGTGCCACCGGGGACCGACTCGCTGAAAAACTGTTTTTT	CATGDRLAEKLFF
TRBV11-2	TRBD2	TRBJ2-3	.	TGTGCCAGCAGCTTAGGTCCTAGCGGGAGAGATACGCAGTATTTT	CASSLGPSGRDTQYF
TRBV7-9	.	TRBJ2-7	.	TGTGCCAGCAGCCCAGCTTTAGGTCAGAAGCAGTACTTC	CASSPALGQKQYF
TRBV6-6	TRBD1	TRBJ1-1	.	TGTGCCAGCAGCGCGGGACAGCTGAACACTGAAGCTTTCTTT	CASSAGQLNTEAFF
TRBV9	TRBD2	TRBJ2-3	.	TGTGCCAGCAGCTCACCGCTAGCGGGGATAAGCACAGATACGCAGTATTTT	CASSSPLAGISTDTQYF
TRBV4-1	.	TRBJ2-2	.	TGCGCCAGCAGCCAAACAGTGATAGAAGAGCTGTTTTTT	CASSQTVIEELFF
TRBV28	.	TRBJ1-2	.	TGTGCCTCCCAGGAGTCCTCCTATGGCTACACCTTC	CASQESSYGYTF
TRBV5-4	.	TRBJ2-7	.	TGTGCCAGCAGCGGCGGGACGGCTCTTTACGAGCAGTACTTC	CASSGGTALYEQYF
TRBV9	TRBD2	TRBJ2-2	.	TGTGCCAGCAGCGATAGCGGGACCAACGGGGAGCTGTTTTTT	CASSDSGTNGELFF
TRBV6-5	TRBD1	TRBJ2-7	.	TGTGCCAGCAGTCACAGGGGGCCCGACGAGCAGTACTTC	CASSHRGPDEQYF
TRBV1	.	TRBJ1-5	.	TGCACCAGCAGCCGATCGAAGGCCGGGACAGGGGGCGCGGGACGTCAGCCCCAGCATTTT	CTSSRSKAGTGGAGRQPQHF
TRBV5-1	TRBD2	TRBJ2-5	.	TGCGCCAGCAGCTTGGCGGTGGGACTAGCGGGAGTGGGCCAAGAGACCCAGTACTTC	CASSLAVGLAGVGQETQYF
TRBV14	TRBD2	TRBJ2-5	.	TGTGCCAGCAGCCTCCTAGCGGGACGAGAGACCCAGTACTTC	CASSLLAGRETQYF
TRBV7-9	.	TRBJ2-1	.	TGTGCCAGCAGCTACGGGGGTAGCGGTGAGCAGTTCTTC	CASSYGGSGEQFF
TRBV14	.	TRBJ2-4	.	TGTGCCAGCAGCCATAGGACACCGAAAAACATTCAGTACTTC	CASSHRTPKNIQYF
TRBV7-2	TRBD2	TRBJ2-1	.	TGTGCCAGCGGGCGGGAGGCCTCCTACAATGAGCAGTTCTTC	CASGREASYNEQFF